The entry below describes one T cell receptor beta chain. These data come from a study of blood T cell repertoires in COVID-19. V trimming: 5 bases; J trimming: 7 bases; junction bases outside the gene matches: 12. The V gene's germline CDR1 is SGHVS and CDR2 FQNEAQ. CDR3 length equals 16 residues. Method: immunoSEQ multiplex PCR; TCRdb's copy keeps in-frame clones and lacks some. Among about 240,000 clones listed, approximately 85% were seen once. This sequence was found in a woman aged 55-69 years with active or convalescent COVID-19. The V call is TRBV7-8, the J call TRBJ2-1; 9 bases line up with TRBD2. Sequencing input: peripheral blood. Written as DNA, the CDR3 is TGTGCCAGCAGCCCGTCCCATCTCCTAGCGGGGAATGAGCAGTTCTTC. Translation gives CASSPSHLLAGNEQFF.